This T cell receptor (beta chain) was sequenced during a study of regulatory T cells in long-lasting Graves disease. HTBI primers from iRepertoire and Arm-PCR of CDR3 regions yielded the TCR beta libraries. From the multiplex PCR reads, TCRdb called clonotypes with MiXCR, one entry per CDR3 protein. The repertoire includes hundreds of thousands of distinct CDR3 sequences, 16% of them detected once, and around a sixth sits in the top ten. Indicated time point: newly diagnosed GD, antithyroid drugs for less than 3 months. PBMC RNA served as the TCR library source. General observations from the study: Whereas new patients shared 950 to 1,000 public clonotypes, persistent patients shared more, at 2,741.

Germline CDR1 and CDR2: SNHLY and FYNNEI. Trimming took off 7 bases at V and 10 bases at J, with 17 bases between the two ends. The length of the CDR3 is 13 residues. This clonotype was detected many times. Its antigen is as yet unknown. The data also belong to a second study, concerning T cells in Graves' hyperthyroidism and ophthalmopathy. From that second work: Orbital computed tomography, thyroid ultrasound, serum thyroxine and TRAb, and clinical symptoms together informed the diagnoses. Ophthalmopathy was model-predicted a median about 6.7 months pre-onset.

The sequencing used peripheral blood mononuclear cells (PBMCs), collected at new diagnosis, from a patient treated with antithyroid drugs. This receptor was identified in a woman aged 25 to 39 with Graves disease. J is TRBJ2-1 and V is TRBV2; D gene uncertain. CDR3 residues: CASTGGPAREQFF. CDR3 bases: TGTGCCAGCACGGGCGGTCCCGCTCGGGAGCAGTTCTTC.